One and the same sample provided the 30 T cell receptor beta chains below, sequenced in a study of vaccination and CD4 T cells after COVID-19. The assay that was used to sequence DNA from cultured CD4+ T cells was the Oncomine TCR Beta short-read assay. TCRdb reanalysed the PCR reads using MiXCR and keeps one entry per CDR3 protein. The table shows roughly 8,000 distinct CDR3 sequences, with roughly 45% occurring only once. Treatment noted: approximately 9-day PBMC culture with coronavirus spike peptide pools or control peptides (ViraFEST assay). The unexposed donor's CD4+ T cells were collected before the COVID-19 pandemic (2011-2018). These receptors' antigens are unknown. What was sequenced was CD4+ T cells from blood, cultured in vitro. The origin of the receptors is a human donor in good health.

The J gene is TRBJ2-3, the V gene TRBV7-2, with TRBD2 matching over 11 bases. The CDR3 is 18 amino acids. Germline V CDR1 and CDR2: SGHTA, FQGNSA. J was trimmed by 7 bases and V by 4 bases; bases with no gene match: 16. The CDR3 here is CASSSRRVAGGNLHTQYF. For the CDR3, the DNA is TGTGCCAGCAGCTCCCGTAGGGTAGCGGGGGGGAACCTCCATACGCAGTATTTT.

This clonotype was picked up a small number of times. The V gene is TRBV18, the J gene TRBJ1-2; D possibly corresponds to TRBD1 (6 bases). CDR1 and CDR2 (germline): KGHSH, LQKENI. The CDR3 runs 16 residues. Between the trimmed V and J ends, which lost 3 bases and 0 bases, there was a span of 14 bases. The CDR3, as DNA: TGTGCCAGCTCACCCACAGGGTTTAACTCTAACTATGGCTACACCTTC. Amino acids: CASSPTGFNSNYGYTF.

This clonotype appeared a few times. The CDR3 DNA reads as TGCAGTGCTAGGATTAGCGGGGTGCTGTATGAGCAGTTCTTC. Its translation is CSARISGVLYEQFF. The rearrangement links TRBV20-1 to TRBJ2-1; 8 nucleotides line up with TRBD2. The CDR3 totals 14 residues. Germline loops: CDR1 DFQATT, CDR2 SNEGSKA (reference sequence). The ends lost 3 bases at V and 8 bases at J; junction bases unmatched: 9.

The CDR3 DNA sequence: TGTGCCAGCAGTTCGAGCCCGCAAGCTGGAAACACCATATATTTT. As protein: CASSSSPQAGNTIYF. This chain joins TRBV6-5 and TRBJ1-3; D is uncertain. The V gene's germline CDR1 is MNHEY and CDR2 SVGAGI. The V gene lost 4 bases and the J gene lost 2 bases, with 12 bases spanning the gap. This CDR3 spans 15 amino acids.

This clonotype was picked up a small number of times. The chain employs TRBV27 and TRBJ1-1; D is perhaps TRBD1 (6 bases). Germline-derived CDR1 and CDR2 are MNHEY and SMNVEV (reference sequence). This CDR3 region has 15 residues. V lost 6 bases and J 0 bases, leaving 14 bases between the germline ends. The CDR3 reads CASSLTGILNTEAFF. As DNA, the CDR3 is TGTGCCAGCAGCCTAACAGGGATCTTGAACACTGAAGCTTTCTTT.

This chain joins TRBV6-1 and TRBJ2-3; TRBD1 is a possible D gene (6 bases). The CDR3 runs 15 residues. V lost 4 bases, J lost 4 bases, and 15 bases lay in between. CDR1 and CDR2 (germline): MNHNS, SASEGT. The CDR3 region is CASSGRQAVPDTQYF. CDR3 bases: TGTGCCAGCAGTGGTCGACAGGCGGTGCCAGATACGCAGTATTTT.

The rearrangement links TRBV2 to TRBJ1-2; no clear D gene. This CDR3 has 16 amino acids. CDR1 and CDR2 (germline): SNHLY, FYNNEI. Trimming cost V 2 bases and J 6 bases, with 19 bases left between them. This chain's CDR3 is CASSEIDWTVRDGYTF. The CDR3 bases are TGTGCCAGCAGTGAAATTGACTGGACGGTTCGGGATGGCTACACCTTC.

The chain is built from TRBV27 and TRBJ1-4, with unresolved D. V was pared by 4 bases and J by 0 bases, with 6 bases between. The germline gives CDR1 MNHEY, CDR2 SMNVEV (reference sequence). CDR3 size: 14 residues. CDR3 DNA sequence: TGTGCCAGCAGTTCCTTCACAACTAATGAAAAACTGTTTTTT. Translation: CASSSFTTNEKLFF.

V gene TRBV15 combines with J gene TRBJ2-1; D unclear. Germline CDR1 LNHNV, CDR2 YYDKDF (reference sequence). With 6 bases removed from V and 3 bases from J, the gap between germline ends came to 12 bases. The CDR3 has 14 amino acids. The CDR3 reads CATSLSPRYNEQFF. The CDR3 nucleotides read TGTGCCACCAGTTTATCACCCCGCTACAATGAGCAGTTCTTC.

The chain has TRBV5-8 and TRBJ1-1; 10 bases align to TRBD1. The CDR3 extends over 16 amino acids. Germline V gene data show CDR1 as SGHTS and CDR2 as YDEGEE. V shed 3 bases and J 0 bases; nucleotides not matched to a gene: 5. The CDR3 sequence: CASSWLDRGLNTEAFF. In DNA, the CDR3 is TGTGCCAGCAGCTGGTTAGACAGGGGGCTGAACACTGAAGCTTTCTTT.

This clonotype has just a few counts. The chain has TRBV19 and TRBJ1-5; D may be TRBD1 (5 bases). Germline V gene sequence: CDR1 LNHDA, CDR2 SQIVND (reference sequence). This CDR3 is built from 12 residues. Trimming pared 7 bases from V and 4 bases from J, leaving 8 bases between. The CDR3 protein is CASTRGNQPQHF. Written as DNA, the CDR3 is TGTGCCAGTACTCGGGGGAATCAGCCCCAGCATTTT.

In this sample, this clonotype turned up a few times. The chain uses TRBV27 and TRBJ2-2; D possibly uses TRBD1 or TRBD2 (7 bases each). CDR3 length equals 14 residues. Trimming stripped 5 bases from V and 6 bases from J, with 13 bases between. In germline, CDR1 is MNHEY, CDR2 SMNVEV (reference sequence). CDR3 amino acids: CASSPQGRAGELFF. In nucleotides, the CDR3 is TGTGCCAGCAGTCCACAGGGGAGGGCCGGGGAGCTGTTTTTT.

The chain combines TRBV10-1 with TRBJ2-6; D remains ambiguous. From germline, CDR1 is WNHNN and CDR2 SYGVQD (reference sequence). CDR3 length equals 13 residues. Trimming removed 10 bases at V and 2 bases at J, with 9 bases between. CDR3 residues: CATSQPGANVLTF. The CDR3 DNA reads TGCGCCACTTCACAGCCTGGGGCCAACGTCCTGACTTTC.

The CDR3 region is CSAEIGQGGQPQHF. The CDR3 region has the DNA TGCAGTGCTGAAATCGGACAGGGTGGACAGCCCCAGCATTTT. V usage is TRBV20-1 and J usage is TRBJ1-5, with 8 bases matching TRBD1. This CDR3 comprises 14 residues. Germline V lookup: CDR1 DFQATT, CDR2 SNEGSKA (reference sequence). The junction had 10 bases not matched to a gene; V was cut back by 5 bases and J by 7 bases.

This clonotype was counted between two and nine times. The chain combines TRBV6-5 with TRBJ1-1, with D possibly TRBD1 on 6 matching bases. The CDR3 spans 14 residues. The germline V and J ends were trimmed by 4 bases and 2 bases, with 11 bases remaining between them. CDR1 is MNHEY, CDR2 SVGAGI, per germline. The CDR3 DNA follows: TGTGCCAGCAGTTCGGGGGGCCTCAACACTGAAGCTTTCTTT. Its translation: CASSSGGLNTEAFF.

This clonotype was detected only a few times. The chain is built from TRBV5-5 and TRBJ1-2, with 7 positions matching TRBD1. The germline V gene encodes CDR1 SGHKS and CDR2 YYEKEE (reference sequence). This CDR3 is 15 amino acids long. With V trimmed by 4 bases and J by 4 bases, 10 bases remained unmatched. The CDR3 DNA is TGTGCCAGCAGCGATCCGGGACAGATCCTCTATGGCTACACCTTC. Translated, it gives CASSDPGQILYGYTF.

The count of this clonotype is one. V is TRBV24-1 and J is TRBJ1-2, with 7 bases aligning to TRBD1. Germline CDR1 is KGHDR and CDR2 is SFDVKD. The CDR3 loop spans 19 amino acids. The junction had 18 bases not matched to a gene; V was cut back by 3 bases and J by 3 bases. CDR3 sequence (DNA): TGTGCCACCAGTGATAGAGTCCGGGACAGTCCCTCAAAGGACTATGGCTACACCTTC. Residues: CATSDRVRDSPSKDYGYTF.

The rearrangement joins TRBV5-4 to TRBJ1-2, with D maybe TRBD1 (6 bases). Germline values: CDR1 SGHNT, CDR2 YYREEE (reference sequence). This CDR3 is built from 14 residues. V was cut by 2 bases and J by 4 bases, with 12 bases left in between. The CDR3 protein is CASSFKGGSYGYTF. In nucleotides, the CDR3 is TGTGCCAGCAGCTTTAAGGGGGGGAGCTATGGCTACACCTTC.

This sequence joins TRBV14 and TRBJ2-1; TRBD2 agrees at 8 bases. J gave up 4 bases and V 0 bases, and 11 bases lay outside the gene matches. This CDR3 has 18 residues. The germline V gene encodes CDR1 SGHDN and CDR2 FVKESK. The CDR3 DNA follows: TGTGCCAGCAGCCAAGATGTACTAGCGGTACCTTCTTACAATGAGCAGTTCTTC. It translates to CASSQDVLAVPSYNEQFF.

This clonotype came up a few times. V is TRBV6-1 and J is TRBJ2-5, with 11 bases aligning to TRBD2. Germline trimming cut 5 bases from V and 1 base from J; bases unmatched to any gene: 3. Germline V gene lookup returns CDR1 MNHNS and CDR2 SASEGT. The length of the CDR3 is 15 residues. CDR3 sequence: CASSPSGRFQETQYF. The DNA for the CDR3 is TGTGCCAGCAGTCCTAGCGGGAGGTTCCAAGAGACCCAGTACTTC.

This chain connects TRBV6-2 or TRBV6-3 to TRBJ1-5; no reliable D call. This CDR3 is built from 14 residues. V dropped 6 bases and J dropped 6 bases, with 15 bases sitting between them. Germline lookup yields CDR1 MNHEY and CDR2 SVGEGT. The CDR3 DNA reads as TGTGCCAGCAGCTCAAACCGGGTGAGTCAGCCCCAGCATTTT. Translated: CASSSNRVSQPQHF.

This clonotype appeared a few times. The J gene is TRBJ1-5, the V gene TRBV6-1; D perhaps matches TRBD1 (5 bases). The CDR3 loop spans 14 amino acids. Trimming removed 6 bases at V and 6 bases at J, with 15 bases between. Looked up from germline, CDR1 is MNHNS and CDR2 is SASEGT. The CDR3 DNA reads TGTGCCAGCAGGGCGACAGTGGCGGGTCAGCCCCAGCATTTT. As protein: CASRATVAGQPQHF.

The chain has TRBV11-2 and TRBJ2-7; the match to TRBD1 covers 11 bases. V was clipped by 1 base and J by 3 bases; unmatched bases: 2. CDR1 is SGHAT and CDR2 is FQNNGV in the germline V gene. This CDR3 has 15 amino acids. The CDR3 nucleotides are TGTGCCAGCAGCTTAGGGACAGGGGGCAACTACGAGCAGTACTTC. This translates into CASSLGTGGNYEQYF.

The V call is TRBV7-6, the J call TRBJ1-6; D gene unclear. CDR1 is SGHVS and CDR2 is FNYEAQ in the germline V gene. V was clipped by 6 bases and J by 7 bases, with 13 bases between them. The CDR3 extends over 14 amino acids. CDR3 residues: CASSLAVSNSPLHF. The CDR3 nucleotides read TGTGCCAGCAGTCTAGCGGTTTCAAATTCACCCCTCCACTTT.

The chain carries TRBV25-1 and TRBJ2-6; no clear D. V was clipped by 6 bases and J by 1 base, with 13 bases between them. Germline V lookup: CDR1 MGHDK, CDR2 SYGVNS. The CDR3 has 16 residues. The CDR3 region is CASSPPPGSGANVLTF. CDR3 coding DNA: TGTGCCAGCAGCCCCCCCCCAGGTTCTGGGGCCAACGTCCTGACTTTC.

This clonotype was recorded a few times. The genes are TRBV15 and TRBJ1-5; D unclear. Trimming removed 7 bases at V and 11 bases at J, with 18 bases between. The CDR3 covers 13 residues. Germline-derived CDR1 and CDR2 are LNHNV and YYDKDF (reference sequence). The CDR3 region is CATTHLDWLSQHF. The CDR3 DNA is TGTGCCACCACCCACCTGGATTGGTTGTCCCAGCATTTT.

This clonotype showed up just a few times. The CDR3 DNA sequence: TGCAGTGCTGGGACTCAGGGAGGCCGGACCAAAAACATTCAGTACTTC. Protein product: CSAGTQGGRTKNIQYF. V is TRBV20-1 and J is TRBJ2-4, with D possibly TRBD2 on 6 matching bases. CDR3 length: 16 residues. V shed 5 bases and J shed 2 bases, with 19 bases lying between them. Germline CDR1 and CDR2: DFQATT and SNEGSKA (reference sequence).

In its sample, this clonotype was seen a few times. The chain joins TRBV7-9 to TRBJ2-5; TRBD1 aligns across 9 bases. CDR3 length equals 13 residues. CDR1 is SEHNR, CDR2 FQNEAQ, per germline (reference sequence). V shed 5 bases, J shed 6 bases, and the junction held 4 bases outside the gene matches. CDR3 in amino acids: CASSRGQGKTQYF. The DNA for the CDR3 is TGTGCCAGCAGCCGGGGACAGGGAAAGACCCAGTACTTC.

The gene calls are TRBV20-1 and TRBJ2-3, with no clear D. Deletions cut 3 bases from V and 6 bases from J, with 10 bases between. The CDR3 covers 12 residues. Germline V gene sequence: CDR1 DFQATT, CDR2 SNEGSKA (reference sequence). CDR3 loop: CSARNPADTQYF. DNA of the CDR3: TGCAGTGCTAGGAATCCTGCGGATACGCAGTATTTT.

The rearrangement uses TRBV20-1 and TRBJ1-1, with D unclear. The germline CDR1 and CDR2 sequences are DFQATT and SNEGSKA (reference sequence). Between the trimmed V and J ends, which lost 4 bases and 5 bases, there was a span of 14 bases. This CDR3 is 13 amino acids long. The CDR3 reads CSATLKVGTEAFF. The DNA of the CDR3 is TGCAGTGCTACCCTAAAAGTGGGAACTGAAGCTTTCTTT.